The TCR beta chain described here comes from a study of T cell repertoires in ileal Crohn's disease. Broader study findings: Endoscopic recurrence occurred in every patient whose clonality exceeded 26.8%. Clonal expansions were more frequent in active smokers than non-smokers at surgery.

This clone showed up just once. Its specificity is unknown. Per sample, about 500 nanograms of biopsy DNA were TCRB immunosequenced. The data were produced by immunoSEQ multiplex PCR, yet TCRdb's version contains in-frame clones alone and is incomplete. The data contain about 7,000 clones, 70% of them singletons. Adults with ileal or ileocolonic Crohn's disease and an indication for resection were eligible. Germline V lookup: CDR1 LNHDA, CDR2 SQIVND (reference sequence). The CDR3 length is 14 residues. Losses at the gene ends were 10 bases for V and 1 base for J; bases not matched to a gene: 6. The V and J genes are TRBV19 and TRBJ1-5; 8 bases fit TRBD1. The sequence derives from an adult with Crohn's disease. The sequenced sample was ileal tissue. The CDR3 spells CATRGLVSNQPQHF. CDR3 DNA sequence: TGTGCCACCAGGGGGCTCGTGAGCAATCAGCCCCAGCATTTT.